This T cell receptor beta chain was retrieved from a study of blood T cell repertoires in COVID-19. About the study: The origin of the acute and convalescent COVID-19 samples was the United States, Italy and Spain.

This CDR3 region has 15 residues. The V end lost 0 bases, the J end lost 11 bases, and 16 bases lay between the germline ends. In germline, CDR1 is LNHNV, CDR2 YYDKDF (reference sequence). As processed by the authors: Scientists estimated how many nucleated cells there were by amplifying reference gene primers. Clones were read by immunoSEQ multiplex PCR, and TCRdb kept only the in-frame ones, dropping some. The V and J calls and the clone size are those of that table, but D and trimming were determined from the DNA. The sample has about 250,000 clones, nearly 90% seen once; the top ten hold 3%. This rearrangement joins TRBV15 to TRBJ1-4, with a weak D call TRBD1 (6 bases). The sample consisted of peripheral blood. This clonotype originated in a man aged 18 to 35 with active or convalescent COVID-19. CDR3 nucleotides: TGTGCCACCAGCAGAGATCAGACAGGTACTGACAAACTGTTTTTT. Its translation: CATSRDQTGTDKLFF. The variable domain in full, with the rest retrieved from reference TRBV15 and TRBJ1-4, is DAMVIQNPRYQVTQFGKPVTLSCSQTLNHNVMYWYQQKSSQAPKLLFHYYDKDFNNEADTPDNFQSRRPNTSFCFLDIRSPGLGDTAMYLCATSRDQTGTDKLFFGSGTQLSVL.